The T cell receptor beta chain under discussion was sequenced for a study of T cell responses to AZD1222 COVID-19 vaccine. The CDR3 has 16 residues. V was pared by 3 bases and J by 8 bases, with 22 bases between. The germline CDR1 and CDR2 sequences are SGHNT and YYREEE (reference sequence). Profiled with immunoSEQ multiplex PCR; TCRdb holds only in-frame clones, not every one. This sample yields some 120,000 clones, of which more than 80% are seen a single time; 4% to 4.5% belongs to the top ten. The chain recombines TRBV5-4 with TRBJ2-3; D might be TRBD1 (6 bases). This specimen was peripheral blood, taken 28 days after the second dose of the MenACWY control vaccine. The clonotype was recovered from an adult who received the MenACWY meningococcal vaccine as a control. Here the CDR3 reads CASSSISRQTRGTQYF. The CDR3, as DNA: TGTGCCAGCAGCTCGATCAGCAGACAGACCAGGGGTACGCAGTATTTT.